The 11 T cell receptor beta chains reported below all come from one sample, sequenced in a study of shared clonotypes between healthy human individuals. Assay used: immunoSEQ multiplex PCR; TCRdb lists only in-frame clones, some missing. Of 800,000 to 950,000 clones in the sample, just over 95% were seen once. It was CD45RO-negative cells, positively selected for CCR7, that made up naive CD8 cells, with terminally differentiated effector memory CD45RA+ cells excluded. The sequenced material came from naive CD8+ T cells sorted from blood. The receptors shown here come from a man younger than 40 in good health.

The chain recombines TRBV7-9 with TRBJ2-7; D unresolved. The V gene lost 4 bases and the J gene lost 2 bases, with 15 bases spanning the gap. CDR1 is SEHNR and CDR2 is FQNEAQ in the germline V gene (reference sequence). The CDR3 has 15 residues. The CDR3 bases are TGTGCCAGCAGCTCCACCTTTTATGGGGCCTACGAGCAGTACTTC. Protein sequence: CASSSTFYGAYEQYF.

CDR3: CSVPNRQGGLSNEQFF. For the CDR3, the DNA is TGCAGCGTTCCGAATAGACAGGGGGGTTTGTCTAATGAGCAGTTCTTC. The V gene is TRBV29-1, the J gene TRBJ2-1; 9 bases fit TRBD1. The junction had 15 bases not matched to a gene; V was cut back by 5 bases and J by 7 bases. The CDR3 has 16 amino acids. Germline V CDR1 and CDR2: SQVTM, ANQGSEA.

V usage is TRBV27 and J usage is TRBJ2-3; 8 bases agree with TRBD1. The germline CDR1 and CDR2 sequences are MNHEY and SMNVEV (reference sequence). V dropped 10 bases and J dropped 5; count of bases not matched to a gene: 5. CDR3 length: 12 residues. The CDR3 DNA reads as TGTGCCACCAGGGGGCGCGGAGATACGCAGTATTTT. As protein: CATRGRGDTQYF.

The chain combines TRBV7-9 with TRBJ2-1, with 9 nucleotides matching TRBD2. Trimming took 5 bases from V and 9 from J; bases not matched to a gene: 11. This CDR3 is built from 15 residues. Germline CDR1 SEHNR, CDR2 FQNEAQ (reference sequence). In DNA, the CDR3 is TGTGCCAGCAGCCCCGAGGCGGGAGGGGTCCTTGAGCAGTTCTTC. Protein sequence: CASSPEAGGVLEQFF.

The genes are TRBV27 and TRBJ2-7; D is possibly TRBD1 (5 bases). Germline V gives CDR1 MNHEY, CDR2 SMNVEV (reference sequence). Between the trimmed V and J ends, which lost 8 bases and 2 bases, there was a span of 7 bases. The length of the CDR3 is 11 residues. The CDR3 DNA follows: TGTGCCAGCGAGACAGCCTACGAGCAGTACTTC. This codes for CASETAYEQYF.

The CDR3 DNA reads as TGTGCCAGCAGCGCTGACAGCTACAATGAGCAGTTCTTC. Its protein is CASSADSYNEQFF. The genes are TRBV7-2 and TRBJ2-1, with D tentatively TRBD1 (5 bases). CDR1 and CDR2 from the germline V gene are SGHTA and FQGNSA. The CDR3 has 13 residues. V was trimmed by 5 bases and J by 3 bases, leaving 8 bases between them.

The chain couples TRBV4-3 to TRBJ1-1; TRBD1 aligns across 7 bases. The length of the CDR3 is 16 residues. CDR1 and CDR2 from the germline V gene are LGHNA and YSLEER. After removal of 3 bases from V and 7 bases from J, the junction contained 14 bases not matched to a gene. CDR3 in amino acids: CASSQIPPRGSSEAFF. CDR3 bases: TGCGCCAGCAGCCAGATCCCCCCCAGGGGGTCTAGTGAAGCTTTCTTT.

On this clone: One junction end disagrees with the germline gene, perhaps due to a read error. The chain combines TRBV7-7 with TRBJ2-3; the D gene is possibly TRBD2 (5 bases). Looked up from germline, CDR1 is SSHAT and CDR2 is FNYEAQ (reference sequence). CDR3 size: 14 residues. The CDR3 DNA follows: TGTGCTAGCAGCTTAGCGATCGCCTCAGATACGCAGTATTTT. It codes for CASSLAIASDTQYF. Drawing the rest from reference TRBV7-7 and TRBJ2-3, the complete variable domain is GAGVSQSPRYKVTKRGQDVTLRCDPISSHATLYWYQQALGQGPEFLTYFNYEAQPDKSGLPSDRFSAERPEGSISTLTIQRTEQRDSAMYRCASSLAIASDTQYFGPGTRLTVL.

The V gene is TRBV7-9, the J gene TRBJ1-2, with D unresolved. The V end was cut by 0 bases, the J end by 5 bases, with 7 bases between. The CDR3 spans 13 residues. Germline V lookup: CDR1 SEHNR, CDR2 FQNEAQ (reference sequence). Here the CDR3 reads CASSLASGYGYTF. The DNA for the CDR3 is TGTGCCAGCAGCTTAGCGAGCGGGTATGGCTACACCTTC.

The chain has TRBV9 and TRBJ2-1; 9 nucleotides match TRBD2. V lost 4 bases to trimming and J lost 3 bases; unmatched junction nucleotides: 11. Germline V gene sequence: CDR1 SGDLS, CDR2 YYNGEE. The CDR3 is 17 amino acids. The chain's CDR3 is CASSPLAGGPNYNEQFF. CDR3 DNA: TGTGCCAGCAGCCCTCTGGCGGGAGGGCCTAACTACAATGAGCAGTTCTTC.

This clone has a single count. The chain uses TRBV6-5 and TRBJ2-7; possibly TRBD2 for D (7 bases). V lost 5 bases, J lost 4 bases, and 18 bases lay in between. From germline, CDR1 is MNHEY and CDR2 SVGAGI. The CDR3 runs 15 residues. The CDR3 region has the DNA TGTGCCAGCAGTAAGGGGGGGGTCCAGATGTACGAGCAGTACTTC. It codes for CASSKGGVQMYEQYF.